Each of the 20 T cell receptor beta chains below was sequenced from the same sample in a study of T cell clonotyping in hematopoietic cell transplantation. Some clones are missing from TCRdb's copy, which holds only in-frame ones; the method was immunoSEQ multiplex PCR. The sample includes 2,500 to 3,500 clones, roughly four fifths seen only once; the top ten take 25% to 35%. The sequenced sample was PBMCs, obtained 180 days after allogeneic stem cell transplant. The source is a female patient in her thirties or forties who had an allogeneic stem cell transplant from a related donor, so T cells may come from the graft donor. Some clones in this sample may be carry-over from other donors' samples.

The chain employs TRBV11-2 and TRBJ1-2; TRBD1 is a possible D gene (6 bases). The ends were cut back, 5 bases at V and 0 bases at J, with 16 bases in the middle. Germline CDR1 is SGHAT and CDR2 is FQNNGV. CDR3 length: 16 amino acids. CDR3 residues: CASSASRGQANYGYTF. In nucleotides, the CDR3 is TGTGCCAGCAGCGCCTCAAGGGGACAAGCTAACTATGGCTACACCTTC.

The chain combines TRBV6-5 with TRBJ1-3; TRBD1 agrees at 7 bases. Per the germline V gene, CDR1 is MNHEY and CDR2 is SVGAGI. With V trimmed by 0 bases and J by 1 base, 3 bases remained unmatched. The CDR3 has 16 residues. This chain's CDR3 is CASSYSVGQSGNTIYF. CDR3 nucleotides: TGTGCCAGCAGTTACTCAGTGGGACAGTCTGGAAACACCATATATTTT.

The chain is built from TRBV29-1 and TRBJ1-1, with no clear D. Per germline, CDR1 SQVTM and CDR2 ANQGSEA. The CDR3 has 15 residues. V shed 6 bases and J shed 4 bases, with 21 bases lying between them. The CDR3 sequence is CSVSEPGPITTEAFF. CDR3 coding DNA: TGCAGCGTGAGTGAACCGGGTCCGATTACCACTGAAGCTTTCTTT.

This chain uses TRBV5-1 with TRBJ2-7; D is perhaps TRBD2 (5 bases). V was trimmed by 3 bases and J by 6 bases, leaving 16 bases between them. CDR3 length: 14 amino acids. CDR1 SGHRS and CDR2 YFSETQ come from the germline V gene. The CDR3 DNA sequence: TGCGCCAGCAGCTCTACGGACTGGGCAACCGAGCAGTACTTC. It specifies CASSSTDWATEQYF. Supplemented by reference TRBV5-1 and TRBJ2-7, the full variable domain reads KAGVTQTPRYLIKTRGQQVTLSCSPISGHRSVSWYQQTPGQGLQFLFEYFSETQRNKGNFPGRFSGRQFSNSRSEMNVSTLELGDSALYLCASSSTDWATEQYFGPGTRLTVT.

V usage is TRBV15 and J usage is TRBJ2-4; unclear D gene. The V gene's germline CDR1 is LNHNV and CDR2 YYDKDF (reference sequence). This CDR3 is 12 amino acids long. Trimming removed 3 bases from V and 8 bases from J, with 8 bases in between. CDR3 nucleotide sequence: TGTGCCACCAGCAGGGGTGGAGACATTCAGTACTTC. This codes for CATSRGGDIQYF.

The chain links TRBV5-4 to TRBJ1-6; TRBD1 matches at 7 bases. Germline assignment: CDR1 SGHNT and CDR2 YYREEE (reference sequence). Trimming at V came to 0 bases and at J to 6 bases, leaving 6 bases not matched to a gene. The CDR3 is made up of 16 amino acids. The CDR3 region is CASSLAGGTVNSPLHF. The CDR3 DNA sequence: TGTGCCAGCAGCTTGGCGGGGGGGACAGTTAATTCACCCCTCCACTTT.

The CDR3 protein is CASSPPASYEQYF. The CDR3 DNA follows: TGTGCCAGCAGCCCACCGGCCTCCTACGAGCAGTACTTC. The chain couples TRBV7-6 to TRBJ2-7, with no clear D. CDR1 is SGHVS, CDR2 FNYEAQ, per germline. The germline V and J ends were trimmed by 5 bases and 0 bases, with 8 bases remaining between them. This CDR3 is built from 13 residues.

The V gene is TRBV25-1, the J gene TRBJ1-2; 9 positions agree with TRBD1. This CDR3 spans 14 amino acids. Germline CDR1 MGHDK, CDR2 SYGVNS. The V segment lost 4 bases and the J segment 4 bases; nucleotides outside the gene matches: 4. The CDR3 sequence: CASSVGQGIYGYTF. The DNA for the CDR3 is TGTGCCAGCAGTGTCGGACAGGGGATCTATGGCTACACCTTC.

The CDR3: CASSLTRNEQYF. The CDR3 DNA reads as TGCGCCAGCAGCTTGACTAGAAACGAGCAGTACTTC. The rearrangement joins TRBV5-1 to TRBJ2-7, with D perhaps TRBD2 (5 bases). Germline V gene sequence: CDR1 SGHRS, CDR2 YFSETQ. The CDR3 has 12 amino acids. V shed 1 base and J shed 5 bases, with 7 bases lying between them.

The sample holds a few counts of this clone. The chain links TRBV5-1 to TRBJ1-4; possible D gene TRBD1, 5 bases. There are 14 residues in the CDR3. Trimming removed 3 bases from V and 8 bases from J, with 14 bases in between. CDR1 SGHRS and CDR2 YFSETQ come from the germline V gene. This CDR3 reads CASSSGQGKEKLFF. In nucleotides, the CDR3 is TGCGCCAGCAGCTCCGGACAAGGGAAGGAAAAACTGTTTTTT.

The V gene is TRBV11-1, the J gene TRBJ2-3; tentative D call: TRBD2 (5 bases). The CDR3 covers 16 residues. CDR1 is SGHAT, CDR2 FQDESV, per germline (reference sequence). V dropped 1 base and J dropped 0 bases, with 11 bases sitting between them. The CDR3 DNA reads TGTGCCAGCAGCTTAGAAGACTACTTTAGCACAGATACGCAGTATTTT. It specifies CASSLEDYFSTDTQYF.

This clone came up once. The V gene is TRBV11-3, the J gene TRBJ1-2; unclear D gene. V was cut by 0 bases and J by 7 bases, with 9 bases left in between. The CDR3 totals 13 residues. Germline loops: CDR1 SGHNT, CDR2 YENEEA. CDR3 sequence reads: CASSLDSLGGYTF. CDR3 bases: TGTGCCAGCAGCTTAGATTCATTAGGTGGCTACACCTTC. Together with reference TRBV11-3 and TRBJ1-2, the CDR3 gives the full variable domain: EAGVVQSPRYKIIEKKQPVAFWCNPISGHNTLYWYLQNLGQGPELLIRYENEEAVDDSQLPKDRFSAERLKGVDSTLKIQPAELGDSAVYLCASSLDSLGGYTFGSGTRLTVV.

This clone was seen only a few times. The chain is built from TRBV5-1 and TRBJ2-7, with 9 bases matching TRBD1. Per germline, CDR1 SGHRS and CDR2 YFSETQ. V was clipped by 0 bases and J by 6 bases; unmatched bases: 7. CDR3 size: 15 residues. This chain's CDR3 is CASSLVVGTGSEQYF. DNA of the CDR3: TGCGCCAGCAGCTTGGTTGTCGGGACAGGGAGCGAGCAGTACTTC. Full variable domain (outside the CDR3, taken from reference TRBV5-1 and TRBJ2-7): KAGVTQTPRYLIKTRGQQVTLSCSPISGHRSVSWYQQTPGQGLQFLFEYFSETQRNKGNFPGRFSGRQFSNSRSEMNVSTLELGDSALYLCASSLVVGTGSEQYFGPGTRLTVT.

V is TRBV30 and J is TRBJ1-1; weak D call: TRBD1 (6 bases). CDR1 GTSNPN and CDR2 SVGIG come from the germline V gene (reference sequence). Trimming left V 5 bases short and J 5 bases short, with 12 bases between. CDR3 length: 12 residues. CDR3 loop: CAWGGAVTEAFF. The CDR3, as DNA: TGTGCCTGGGGGGGGGCGGTTACTGAAGCTTTCTTT. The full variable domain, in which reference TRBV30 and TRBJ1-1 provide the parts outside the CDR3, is SQTIHQWPATLVQPVGSPLSLECTVEGTSNPNLYWYRQAAGRGLQLLFYSVGIGQISSEVPQNLSASRPQDRQFILSSKKLLLSDSGFYLCAWGGAVTEAFFGQGTRLTVV.

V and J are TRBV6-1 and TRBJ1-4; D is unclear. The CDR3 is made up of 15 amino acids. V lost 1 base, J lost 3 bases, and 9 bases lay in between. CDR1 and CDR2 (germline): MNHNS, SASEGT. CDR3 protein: CASSEGREPNEKLFF. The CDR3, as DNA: TGTGCCAGCAGTGAAGGAAGGGAGCCTAATGAAAAACTGTTTTTT.

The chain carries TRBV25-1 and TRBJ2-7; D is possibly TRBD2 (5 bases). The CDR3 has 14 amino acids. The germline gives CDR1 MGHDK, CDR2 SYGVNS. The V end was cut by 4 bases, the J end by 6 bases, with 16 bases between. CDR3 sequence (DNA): TGTGCCAGCAGTGTTTCGGGGAAGGGTGGCGAGCAGTACTTC. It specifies CASSVSGKGGEQYF.

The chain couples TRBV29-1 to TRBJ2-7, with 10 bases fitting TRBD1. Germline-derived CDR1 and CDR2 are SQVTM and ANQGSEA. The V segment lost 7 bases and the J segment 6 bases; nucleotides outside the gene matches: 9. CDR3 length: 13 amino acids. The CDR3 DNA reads TGCAGCGCCCTGACAGGGGGCTTGGGCGAGCAGTACTTC. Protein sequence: CSALTGGLGEQYF.

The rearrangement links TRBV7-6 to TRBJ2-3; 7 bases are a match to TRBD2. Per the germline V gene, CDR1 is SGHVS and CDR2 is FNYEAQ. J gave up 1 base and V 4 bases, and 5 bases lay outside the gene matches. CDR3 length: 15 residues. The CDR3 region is CASSSREARTDTQYF. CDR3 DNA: TGTGCCAGCAGCTCACGGGAGGCCCGCACAGATACGCAGTATTTT.

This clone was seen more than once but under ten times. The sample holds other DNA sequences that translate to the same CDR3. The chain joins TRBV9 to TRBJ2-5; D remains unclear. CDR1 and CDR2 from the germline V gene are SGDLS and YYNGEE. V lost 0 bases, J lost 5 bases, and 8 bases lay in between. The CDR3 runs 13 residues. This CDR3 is CASSVARSETQYF. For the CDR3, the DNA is TGTGCCAGCAGCGTAGCTAGGTCGGAGACCCAGTACTTC.

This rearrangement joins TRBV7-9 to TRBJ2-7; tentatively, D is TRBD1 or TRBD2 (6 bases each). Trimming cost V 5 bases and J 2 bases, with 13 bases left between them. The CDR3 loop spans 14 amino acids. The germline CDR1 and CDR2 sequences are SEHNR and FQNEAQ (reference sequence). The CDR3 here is CASSLGRDTYEQYF. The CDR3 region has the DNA TGTGCCAGCAGCCTAGGGCGGGACACCTACGAGCAGTACTTC.